The rows below give T cell receptor beta chains drawn from one sample of a study of response to subunit inactivated influenza vaccine. TCRdb fed the RT-PCR reads into MiXCR, producing one record per CDR3 protein. The sample has hundreds of thousands of distinct CDR3 sequences; 14% are singletons. This material consisted of PBMCs from blood, taken around two weeks before vaccination. The receptors were sampled from a man aged 50 to 59 who received an inactivated influenza vaccine. Each CDR3 is given with its conserved first and last residue. The order of the fields is clone size, J gene, V gene, D gene, CDR3 protein, CDR3 DNA. A D gene is named only where the DNA matches it firmly. Rows may omit the clone size; those that give it use once, few, many or a size class.

size: -
J: TRBJ1-2
V: TRBV20-1
D: -
CDR3: CSAWGNYGYTF
DNA: TGCAGTGCTTGGGGGAACTATGGCTACACCTTC

size: many
J: TRBJ1-6
V: TRBV28
D: -
CDR3: CASSQGSNSPLHF
DNA: TGTGCCAGCAGCCAAGGTAGTAATTCACCCCTCCACTTT

size: -
J: TRBJ2-6
V: TRBV28
D: -
CDR3: CASSQISGANVLTF
DNA: TGTGCCAGCAGTCAAATCTCTGGGGCCAACGTCCTGACTTTC

size: few
J: TRBJ2-1
V: TRBV15
D: TRBD2
CDR3: CATSGAKSSYNEQFF
DNA: TGTGCCACTAGCGGGGCTAAGAGCTCCTACAATGAGCAGTTCTTC

size: -
J: TRBJ1-6
V: TRBV28
D: TRBD1
CDR3: CATRQGLYNSPLHF
DNA: TGTGCCACGAGACAGGGGCTCTATAATTCACCCCTCCACTTT

size: -
J: TRBJ1-5
V: TRBV15
D: TRBD1
CDR3: CATARRGWNQPQHF
DNA: TGTGCCACTGCCCGCAGGGGGTGGAATCAGCCCCAGCATTTT

size: -
J: TRBJ2-3
V: TRBV18
D: -
CDR3: CASSHPYSDTQYF
DNA: TGTGCCAGCTCCCACCCCTACTCAGATACGCAGTATTTT

size: -
J: TRBJ1-1
V: TRBV6-1
D: -
CDR3: CASSALGMGGDTEAFF
DNA: TGTGCCAGCAGTGCCCTGGGAATGGGGGGCGACACTGAAGCTTTCTTT

size: few
J: TRBJ2-7
V: TRBV29-1
D: -
CDR3: CSVVEEKIANSYEQYF
DNA: TGCAGCGTTGTGGAAGAAAAAATAGCGAACTCCTACGAGCAGTACTTC

size: many
J: TRBJ2-2
V: TRBV4-2
D: -
CDR3: CASSQTDRGQNTGELFF
DNA: TGTGCCAGCAGCCAAACGGACCGCGGGCAGAACACCGGGGAGCTGTTTTTT

size: -
J: TRBJ2-3
V: TRBV4-2
D: TRBD2
CDR3: CASSRGRGGPSTDTQYF
DNA: TGTGCCAGCAGCCGGGGACGGGGGGGACCTAGCACAGATACGCAGTATTTT

size: -
J: TRBJ2-3
V: TRBV12-3/TRBV12-4
D: TRBD1
CDR3: CASSPGTGVRDTQYF
DNA: TGTGCCAGCAGTCCCGGGACAGGGGTACGTGATACGCAGTATTTT

size: many
J: TRBJ1-2
V: TRBV7-6
D: -
CDR3: CASSLGGRRSPNYGYTF
DNA: TGTGCCAGCAGCTTAGGGGGGAGAAGGTCCCCCAACTATGGCTACACCTTC

size: few
J: TRBJ1-2
V: TRBV5-1
D: TRBD1
CDR3: CASSLVGTGPNYGYTF
DNA: TGCGCCAGCAGCTTGGTTGGGACAGGGCCTAACTATGGCTACACCTTC

size: few
J: TRBJ1-2
V: TRBV7-9
D: -
CDR3: CASSLVLVNYGYTF
DNA: TGTGCCAGCAGCTTAGTATTGGTGAACTATGGCTACACCTTC

size: -
J: TRBJ2-1
V: TRBV7-2
D: -
CDR3: CASTSRGTTYNEQFF
DNA: TGTGCCAGCACCTCTCGAGGGACGACTTACAATGAGCAGTTCTTC

size: many
J: TRBJ1-5
V: TRBV12-3/TRBV12-4
D: -
CDR3: CASSLSDRKNQPQHF
DNA: TGTGCCAGCAGTTTATCCGACAGAAAGAATCAGCCCCAGCATTTT

size: few
J: TRBJ1-4
V: TRBV6-5
D: TRBD1
CDR3: CASSWTGREKLFF
DNA: TGTGCCAGCAGTTGGACAGGTCGCGAAAAACTGTTTTTT

size: many
J: TRBJ1-2
V: TRBV29-1
D: TRBD1
CDR3: CSVVDRGQYGYTF
DNA: TGCAGCGTAGTGGACAGGGGGCAGTATGGCTACACCTTC

size: -
J: TRBJ1-3
V: TRBV12-3/TRBV12-4
D: TRBD1
CDR3: CASSKTGTTGNTIYF
DNA: TGTGCCAGCAGTAAGACAGGGACAACTGGAAACACCATATATTTT

size: -
J: TRBJ2-7
V: TRBV7-2
D: -
CDR3: CASSLGRAGEQYF
DNA: TGTGCCAGCAGCCTAGGACGGGCAGGCGAGCAGTACTTC

size: few
J: TRBJ2-1
V: TRBV2
D: TRBD2
CDR3: CASSKKTQTSGTPRVTYNEQFF
DNA: TGTGCCAGCAGTAAAAAGACTCAGACTAGCGGAACCCCCCGAGTCACCTACAATGAGCAGTTCTTC

size: -
J: TRBJ1-1
V: TRBV14
D: -
CDR3: CASSQDRPGFSTEAFF
DNA: TGTGCCAGCAGCCAAGATCGGCCAGGGTTTTCCACTGAAGCTTTCTTT

size: few
J: TRBJ2-7
V: TRBV7-2
D: TRBD2
CDR3: CASSWTSGRIAYEQYF
DNA: TGTGCCAGCAGCTGGACTAGCGGGAGGATTGCCTACGAGCAGTACTTC

size: -
J: TRBJ1-3
V: TRBV7-2
D: TRBD1
CDR3: CASSPGVRTGTGNTIYF
DNA: TGTGCCAGCAGCCCGGGGGTCAGGACAGGGACAGGAAACACCATATATTTT

size: -
J: TRBJ1-4
V: TRBV28
D: -
CDR3: CASSPTGKANEKLFF
DNA: TGTGCCAGCAGTCCAACAGGGAAGGCTAATGAAAAACTGTTTTTT

size: -
J: TRBJ2-3
V: TRBV13
D: TRBD2
CDR3: CASSMGLAGVRTDTQYF
DNA: TGTGCCAGCAGCATGGGACTAGCGGGAGTACGGACAGATACGCAGTATTTT

size: few
J: TRBJ1-1
V: TRBV5-5
D: -
CDR3: CASSLWRGTEAFF
DNA: TGTGCCAGCAGCTTGTGGAGGGGCACTGAAGCTTTCTTT

size: few
J: TRBJ2-2
V: TRBV5-1
D: -
CDR3: CASSLAQGTPGELFF
DNA: TGCGCCAGCAGCTTGGCGCAAGGGACACCGGGGGAGCTGTTTTTT

size: -
J: TRBJ2-7
V: TRBV29-1
D: -
CDR3: CSVVIDSYEQYF
DNA: TGCAGCGTTGTCATAGATTCCTACGAGCAGTACTTC

size: -
J: TRBJ1-2
V: TRBV4-3
D: -
CDR3: CASSQAKGFTSNYGYTF
DNA: TGCGCCAGCAGCCAAGCGAAGGGCTTCACTTCTAACTATGGCTACACCTTC

size: few
J: TRBJ1-1
V: TRBV5-5
D: -
CDR3: CASSFWEGLNTEAFF
DNA: TGTGCCAGCAGCTTTTGGGAGGGACTGAACACTGAAGCTTTCTTT

size: -
J: TRBJ2-7
V: TRBV20-1
D: -
CDR3: CSARDDTTYEQYF
DNA: TGCAGTGCTAGAGATGACACCACCTACGAGCAGTACTTC

size: once
J: TRBJ2-3
V: TRBV27
D: -
CDR3: CASSLSPPTDTQYF
DNA: TGTGCCAGCAGTTTATCACCGCCCACAGATACGCAGTATTTT

size: -
J: TRBJ2-2
V: TRBV7-2
D: -
CDR3: CASSRGGLVATGELFF
DNA: TGTGCCAGCAGCCGTGGGGGGCTAGTTGCCACCGGGGAGCTGTTTTTT

size: once
J: TRBJ2-5
V: TRBV6-1
D: -
CDR3: CASSELGGAKETQYF
DNA: TGTGCCAGCAGTGAATTAGGGGGGGCGAAGGAGACCCAGTACTTC

size: -
J: TRBJ1-4
V: TRBV6-1
D: -
CDR3: CASSRTAGGGEKLFF
DNA: TGTGCCAGCAGCCGTACAGCGGGCGGAGGGGAAAAACTGTTTTTT

size: few
J: TRBJ2-1
V: TRBV19
D: -
CDR3: CASSSGTQYNEQFF
DNA: TGTGCCAGTAGTAGCGGGACCCAGTACAATGAGCAGTTCTTC

size: -
J: TRBJ1-2
V: TRBV3-1
D: -
CDR3: CASSHGGPLYF
DNA: TGTGCCAGCAGCCACGGGGGGCCGCTGTACTTC

size: -
J: TRBJ2-5
V: TRBV12-3/TRBV12-4
D: -
CDR3: CASSFKAGETQYF
DNA: TGTGCCAGCAGTTTCAAAGCTGGAGAGACCCAGTACTTC